This TCR beta chain was documented in a study of blood T cells in healthy people across ages. Concerning this clonotype itself: What it binds is unknown.

Sample-barcoded 5' priming and a J-beta primer mix drove a second PCR of 7 to 11 cycles. All cDNA molecules were each tagged by a template-switch adaptor with 12 random nucleotides. CDR3-containing paired-end reads numbering at least 2.5 million came from each sample. TCRdb re-derived calls from the 5' RACE reads in MiXCR, one entry per CDR3 protein. The sample shows 1.5 million to 2 million distinct CDR3 sequences, around half of them seen only once. Trimming stripped 1 base from V and 1 base from J, with 16 bases between. Germline assignment: CDR1 SGHVS and CDR2 FQNEAQ. The CDR3 has 17 residues. General observations from the study: Long-lived donors exceeded aged donors in naive CD4+ cells and diversity. A roughly linear age-dependent decrease characterized TCR beta diversity per million T cells.

The specimen sequenced was blood. The genes are TRBV7-8 and TRBJ2-5; perhaps TRBD2 as D (6 bases). The receptor's source is a woman aged 35 to 49 in good health. The CDR3 DNA is TGTGCCAGCAGCTTAGGAAGAGGCCCGCGGGGCCAAGAGACCCAGTACTTC. Encoded protein: CASSLGRGPRGQETQYF.